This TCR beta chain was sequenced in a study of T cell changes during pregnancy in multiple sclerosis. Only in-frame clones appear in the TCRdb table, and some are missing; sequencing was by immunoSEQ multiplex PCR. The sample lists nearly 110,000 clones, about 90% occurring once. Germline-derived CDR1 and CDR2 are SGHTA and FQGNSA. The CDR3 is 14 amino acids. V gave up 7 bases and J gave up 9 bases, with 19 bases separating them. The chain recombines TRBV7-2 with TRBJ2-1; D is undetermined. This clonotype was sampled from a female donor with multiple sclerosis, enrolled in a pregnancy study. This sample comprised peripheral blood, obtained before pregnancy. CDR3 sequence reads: CASTPATGWVEQFF. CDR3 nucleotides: TGTGCCAGCACCCCAGCGACCGGTTGGGTTGAGCAGTTCTTC.